The source of this TCR beta chain is a study of cytomegalovirus exposure and HLA in healthy donors (dated by TCRdb to about 2017). Regarding the study in general: An earlier analysis of some 600 of the donors reported around 280 Gb of sequence data and around 120 million unique TCR beta sequences obtained from about 180 million T cells. Of the roughly 400 genotyped donors, approximately 82% fell in the genetic ancestry cluster associated with self-reported Caucasian donors. In a later genetic analysis, genome-wide SNP genotypes for about 65% of the 666 donors were used, and that subset was treated as a discovery cohort. All discovery cohort repertoires had been generated using a single sequencing platform. Donor age, sex, ethnicity and CMV serostatus were compiled alongside the repertoire data. Several DR-DQ haplotypes were treated as single units for association and clustering because of strong linkage in the cohort. High-throughput TCR immunosequencing, statistical association of individual TCRs with disease status, and machine learning were combined to predict cytomegalovirus infection status. Using immunosequencing, the study profiled T cell repertoires from approximately 700 subjects and related those repertoires to cytomegalovirus serostatus. To study patterns of TCR occurrence, a later analysis re-analyzed previously published TCR beta repertoires from 600 to 750 donors and added high-resolution HLA genotyping. Typing coverage varied by locus: roughly 629-640 donors for A, B, C, DRB1 and DQB1; roughly 510 for DQA1; nearly 610 for DPA1; approximately 470 for DPB1. Rather than using new phenotypic data, the later analysis identified candidate immune exposures from TCR beta sequences and from how often those sequences occurred across donors. HLA typing included class I and class II loci at four-digit resolution. In addition to the first cohort of 666 subjects, a separate validation cohort of 120 different subjects was used. An early release covering some 640 HLA-typed donors comprised around 300 gigabases of sequencing data and around 85 million unique TCR sequences. To decide whether each TCR beta V gene segment behaved as functional or pseudogenic, an earlier analysis of 587 of the donors relied on high-throughput TCR beta sequencing. The study aimed to test whether signatures of past pathogen exposure could be identified by cataloging public T cell receptors. Among about 400 genotyped donors of the cohort, an average of around 250,000 unique TCR beta nucleotide sequences was sequenced per donor, of which about 19% were non-productive. The paper's findings and limits, for the study overall: In a later analysis, several top co-occurrence clusters were reported to appear linked to parvovirus B19, influenza, CMV and Epstein-Barr virus. A later analysis found that HLA-associated TCR beta chains were more clonally expanded and had lower generation probabilities than equally common non-associated chains. Cytomegalovirus status was reported to be diagnosed by the classifier with high specificity and sensitivity in both the original and validation cohorts. The earlier analysis of nearly 600 of the donors excluded some 16 rarely observed V segments, including chromosome 9 orphons, because counts were too low. A further reported finding was that TCR beta sequences accurately predicted the HLA-A and HLA-B alleles for most subjects in the first cohort. According to the authors, the approach could potentially be generalized to other disease states and immunological phenotypes. Because HLA typing was unavailable for some donors at each locus, only the typed subset was used in association tests. In an earlier analysis of some 640 of the donors, most TCR beta V segments were observed in productive rearrangements about 87% or about 30% of the time, broadly matching IMGT annotations. Assigning TCR associations to individual alleles was difficult when HLA alleles, especially DR and DQ, strongly co-occurred. In the study, about 150 TCR beta chains were listed as associated with cytomegalovirus. A later genetic analysis associated a missense DCLRE1C variant with V-gene and J-gene trimming of TCR beta chains, and an independent cohort replicated the association. Some IMGT-functional V segments, including TRBV6-2 and TRBV6-3, could not be told apart with the 87-base-pair reads, so those segments were excluded. This cohort had only TCR beta chains sequenced, and the lack of alpha or paired-chain data limited which features could be detected. A group of highly shared sequence variants was considered likely to be a technical artifact of the sequencing pipeline. According to a later genetic analysis, donors in an Asian-associated ancestry cluster had fewer N-insertions in productive TCRs than the approximately 670-donor mean. Correlated functional status among segregating V segments might be attributable to linkage disequilibrium, but an unknown experimental factor could not be ruled out. In vitro tests confirmed that three of the cytomegalovirus-associated TCR beta chains recognize cytomegalovirus antigens. Specific HLA alleles were associated with over 15,000 TCR beta sequences at a false discovery rate of 0.05 in a later analysis. The only immune exposure information available for the cohort was CMV serostatus. Presence/absence analyses assumed roughly uniform sequencing depth across donors, an assumption that may not hold. In a later analysis, most CMV-associated TCR beta chains were found to appear HLA-restricted, with HLA associations seemingly driven largely by CMV exposure. Most TCR sequences were observed very rarely across donors, whereas some public TCRs were present in many individuals. A later analysis found that TCR association rates varied across HLA loci, with DRB1 alleles showing the most associated TCRs and HLA-C alleles the fewest.

On this clone: Which antigen it targets is not known. The record has no base qualities; no much larger clone is one base away.

CDR1 SNHLY and CDR2 FYNNEI are derived from the germline V gene. From the cysteine through the phenylalanine, the CDR3 covers 14 amino acids. Only CDR3 DNA remains: 42 bases, in frame from the first base. Ends trimmed: V by 5 bases, J by 0 bases; bases unmatched to a gene: 3. The cohort comprised 550 to 700 healthy bone marrow donors. At the time of sampling, every cohort member was nominally healthy, though immune exposures that went unrecorded were likely present. The donor was CMV seropositive and was included in the group of around 300 seropositive cohort members. Each donor provided a peripheral blood sample, and peripheral blood mononuclear cells were used for TCR beta sequencing. Genomic DNA extraction from the blood cell samples was performed with the Qiagen DNeasy Blood Extraction Kit. The library was made by the immunoSEQ multiplex PCR assay. For the multiplex PCR, a mixture combining 60 forward primers for TCR Vbeta segments and 13 reverse primers for TCR Jbeta segments was used. Amplification of the CDR3 region of rearranged TCR beta genes was performed with a multiplex PCR assay on genomic DNA. The Illumina HiSeq System was used to sequence the amplified TCR beta libraries as 87-base-pair reads. In the paper's pipeline: A later analysis tallied some 79 million unique TCR beta chains across the approximately 670 repertoires, and about 12 million of those chains were shared by two or more donors. Raw reads were error-corrected and collapsed into unique sequences by a nearest-neighbor algorithm in which closely related sequences were merged to remove PCR and sequencing errors. CDR3 sequences were aligned to IMGT reference sequences to assign V, D and J gene segments. For a sequence to be retained, a match of at least six nucleotides to both a V gene segment and a J gene segment was required. Rearrangements were classified as productive when the CDR3 lacked stop codons and remained in frame with V and J, and all other rearrangements were classified as non-productive. CDR3 was defined by IMGT convention, running from the second conserved V-encoded cysteine to the conserved J-encoded phenylalanine. In an earlier analysis of 550 to 650 of the donors, sequences lacking an unambiguous match to a single V gene segment were excluded. In an earlier analysis of approximately 590 of the donors, V segments were called functional above 56.7% productive rearrangements and were called segregating when the between-donor standard deviation exceeded 5%. A statistical classification framework was developed to diagnose cytomegalovirus status using the catalog of TCR beta chain sequences. In a later analysis, V and J genes were assigned by comparing TCR nucleotide sequences against IMGT/GENE-DB human TR gene sequences. A later analysis assigned CDR3 sequences and most-parsimonious VDJ recombination scenarios with the TCRdist pipeline. A later analysis defined each TCR beta chain by its CDR3 amino acid sequence plus V-gene family, and excluded reads lacking a unique V-gene family. As a way to deal with suspected cross-contamination and a sequencing artifact, a later analysis dropped 500 to 700 nucleotide sequences that were highly shared and had low generation probability. A later analysis calculated a clonal expansion index for each public chain from normalized within-repertoire ranks of inferred template counts. Generation probabilities in a later analysis came from a VDJ recombination model fitted to out-of-frame rearrangements, and those results were checked against IGoR. A later analysis scored TCR-TCR, TCR-HLA and TCR-CMV co-occurrence with hypergeometric tests, applying a repertoire-size bias correction to TCR pairs. In a later analysis, false discovery rates were estimated by permuting HLA or CMV assignments 20 times. In a later analysis, co-occurring TCRs were grouped using DBSCAN, and TCRdist sequence similarity was added for clustering within HLA-allele-positive subsets. For co-occurrence clustering, repertoires with fewer than 30,000 or more than 120,000 public chains were excluded, along with a handful of repertoires with anomalous nucleotide sharing. Sourced from immuneACCESS, this table was stored by TCRdb with only in-frame sequences that have V and J called. A share of the clones is absent; for the studies checked, an unresolved V gene accounts for under half, and the remainder has no known explanation. Clone size and the V and J calls come from that table; the DNA yielded D and trimming. In all, the sample holds roughly 150,000 clones, and 78% of those were seen once. The top ten constitute 5% to 8% of the sample.

Recombination connected TRBV2 to TRBJ2-7; TRBD1 agrees with 8 junctional bases. This receptor was identified in a woman aged 40 to 50 in good health and CMV-seropositive. Sequencing was performed on PBMCs. The CDR3 loop reads CASSRDRSSYEQYF. The nucleotide sequence is given as TGTGCCAGCAGTCGGGACAGGAGCTCCTACGAGCAGTACTTC.